Listed below are T cell receptor beta chains from one sample, sequenced in a study of blood T cell repertoires in COVID-19. Only in-frame clones appear in the TCRdb table, and some are missing; sequencing was by immunoSEQ multiplex PCR. Seen here are 150,000 or so clones, over 75% observed once, and the top ten hold 11%. The sequenced material came from peripheral blood. These receptor sequences come from a man between 60 and 70 years old with active or convalescent COVID-19. Each CDR3 is given with its conserved first and last residue. Fields, in order: D gene, clone size, J gene, V gene, CDR3 DNA, CDR3 protein. The D gene is left open where the match is weak. Clone size appears in some rows only: once, few, many, or a class for an expanded clone.

TRBD1	once	TRBJ1-6	TRBV5-6	TGTGCCAGCAGCTCACCGGGACAGGGGGGATTAAATTCACCCCTCCACTTT	CASSSPGQGGLNSPLHF
TRBD1	-	TRBJ1-3	TRBV10-3	TGTGCCATCAGTGTCCAGGGGGCTGGAAACACCATATATTTT	CAISVQGAGNTIYF
TRBD1	-	TRBJ2-7	TRBV12-3/TRBV12-4	TGTGCCAGCAGTTCGACAGGGGGCTACGAGCAGTACTTC	CASSSTGGYEQYF
-	-	TRBJ1-4	TRBV6-5	TGTGCCAGCAGTAGCAGACAGAGTACTAATGAAAAACTGTTTTTT	CASSSRQSTNEKLFF
-	once	TRBJ2-1	TRBV7-8	TGTGCCAGCAGTTGGCTGCCGGGAAGCTCCTACAATGAGCAGTTCTTC	CASSWLPGSSYNEQFF
TRBD2	few	TRBJ2-1	TRBV6-1	TGTGCCAGCAGTGCTAAGACTAGCGGAGGGTACAATGAGCAGTTCTTC	CASSAKTSGGYNEQFF
-	-	TRBJ1-5	TRBV28	TGTGCCAGCAGCCCCGGCTGGGGGGGCCAGCCCCAGCATTTT	CASSPGWGGQPQHF
TRBD1	once	TRBJ1-2	TRBV5-1	TGCGCCAGCAGCTTTGGTCCCCCGGGACAGGCCCCGGGTGGAGGGGGCTACACCTTC	CASSFGPPGQAPGGGGYTF
-	-	TRBJ2-1	TRBV4-1	TGCGCCAGCAGCCAAGGCCAAAGGCTCGCGGGCTCCTACAATGAGCAGTTCTTC	CASSQGQRLAGSYNEQFF
TRBD2	-	TRBJ2-5	TRBV10-2	TGCGCCAGCGGTCTAGCGGGAGTAGAGACCCAGTACTTC	CASGLAGVETQYF
TRBD1	-	TRBJ1-4	TRBV4-1	TGCGCCAGCAGCCCGTTACAGGGGGCGGACGAAAAACTGTTTTTT	CASSPLQGADEKLFF
-	-	TRBJ2-6	TRBV19	TGTGCCAGTACTGTATCTGGGGCCAACGTCCTGACTTTC	CASTVSGANVLTF
-	-	TRBJ2-1	TRBV15	TGTGCCACCAGCAGAGTTCCTAGCTCAGCGGGCAATGAGCAGTTCTTC	CATSRVPSSAGNEQFF
-	-	TRBJ2-7	TRBV5-1	TGCGCCAGCAGCTTGGCAGGTTACTCCTACGAGCAGTACTTC	CASSLAGYSYEQYF
-	-	TRBJ2-1	TRBV27	TGTGCCAGTGGACAGAGCTCCTACAATGAGCAGTTCTTC	CASGQSSYNEQFF
-	-	TRBJ2-1	TRBV27	TGTGCCAGCAGTAAGCTTAGCTCCTACAATGAGCAGTTCTTC	CASSKLSSYNEQFF
-	-	TRBJ2-1	TRBV6-5	TGTGCCAGCAATAGGGGTCATGAGCAGTTCTTC	CASNRGHEQFF
-	-	TRBJ2-3	TRBV7-9	TGTGCCAGCAGCCCCGGACAGATTAGCACAGATACGCAGTATTTT	CASSPGQISTDTQYF
TRBD1	-	TRBJ1-5	TRBV10-1	TGCGCCAGCAGTGAGTTGTGGGACAGGGCTAGCAATCAGCCCCAGCATTTT	CASSELWDRASNQPQHF
TRBD2	-	TRBJ2-7	TRBV11-3	TGTGCCAGCAGCTTAGGCGGGAGCTACGAGCAGTACTTC	CASSLGGSYEQYF
TRBD1	-	TRBJ1-1	TRBV5-6	TGTGCCAGCAGCGATAAGGACAGGGGTGAAGCTTTCTTT	CASSDKDRGEAFF
TRBD1	-	TRBJ1-2	TRBV4-2	TGTGCCAGCAGCCACACCAACCCAGGGGGCTATGGCTACACCTTC	CASSHTNPGGYGYTF
TRBD1	-	TRBJ2-2	TRBV5-1	TGCGCCAGCAGACCGGACAGGGTGGTATACGGGGAGCTGTTTTTT	CASRPDRVVYGELFF
-	-	TRBJ1-1	TRBV3-1/TRBV3-2	TGTGCCAGCACCCCCAGGACGGGGGGGTACACTGAAGCTTTCTTT	CASTPRTGGYTEAFF
TRBD2	once	TRBJ2-1	TRBV2	TGTGCCAGCAGGCCGGGGGAGGGTCTGGATGAGCAGTTCTTC	CASRPGEGLDEQFF
TRBD1	-	TRBJ1-1	TRBV2	TGTGCCAGCAGGATCGGGGCAGGGGGTACTAGGATGAACACTGAAGCTTTCTTT	CASRIGAGGTRMNTEAFF
TRBD1	-	TRBJ1-6	TRBV19	TGTGCCAGTAGTACAGGGGGAGGTTCACCCCTCCACTTT	CASSTGGGSPLHF
TRBD1	-	TRBJ1-2	TRBV6-1	TGTGCCAGCAGCCAAGGACAGGGAGGACATGGCTACACCTTC	CASSQGQGGHGYTF
-	-	TRBJ1-1	TRBV7-2	TGTGCCAGCAGCTTGAGAACGCCGGGGCGCGGGAGTGAAGCTTTCTTT	CASSLRTPGRGSEAFF
TRBD2	many	TRBJ2-7	TRBV6-5	TGTGCCAGCAGTTACGAGGCGGGGGGGCCTTACGAGCAGTACTTC	CASSYEAGGPYEQYF
-	-	TRBJ1-2	TRBV5-6	TGTGCCAGCAGCTTGTCATCCGGGGGCTACACCTTC	CASSLSSGGYTF
TRBD1	few	TRBJ1-1	TRBV28	TGTGCCAGCCCGAGGAGTGGACAGGGGCAAGATCGCACTGAAGCTTTCTTT	CASPRSGQGQDRTEAFF
-	-	TRBJ1-6	TRBV4-1	TGCGCCAGCAGCCAAGATTTCAGGAACTATAATTCACCCCTCCACTTT	CASSQDFRNYNSPLHF
-	-	TRBJ1-3	TRBV29-1	TGCAGCGTTGTTGTAGGGGTTGGAAACACCATATATTTT	CSVVVGVGNTIYF
TRBD1	-	TRBJ2-1	TRBV4-1	TGCGCCAGCAGCCAAGATTCCCCGGGACAGGGTAGACATGAGCAGTTCTTC	CASSQDSPGQGRHEQFF
-	few	TRBJ1-5	TRBV4-1	TGCGCCAGCAGCAAAAGGGAGGGCGGACAGCCCCAGCATTTT	CASSKREGGQPQHF
-	-	TRBJ1-1	TRBV10-2	TGCGCCAGCAGTGGTACAGGGCGGAACACTGAAGCTTTCTTT	CASSGTGRNTEAFF
-	-	TRBJ1-2	TRBV5-4	TGTGCCAGCAGCTCGGTTTTGGTCGCGACAGTTAACTATGGCTACACCTTC	CASSSVLVATVNYGYTF
TRBD1	-	TRBJ2-7	TRBV18	TGTGCCAGCTCACCAATCGTAGGGACAGAATCCTACGAGCAGTACTTC	CASSPIVGTESYEQYF
-	-	TRBJ2-3	TRBV27	TGTGCCAGCACCCGAAGGGGGGGGTTCACAGATACGCAGTATTTT	CASTRRGGFTDTQYF
TRBD1	-	TRBJ1-5	TRBV2	TGTGCCAGCAGTGAACCTCGACAGGGGGCAAGTCAGCCCCAGCATTTT	CASSEPRQGASQPQHF
TRBD1	-	TRBJ2-7	TRBV3-1/TRBV3-2	TGTGCCAGCAGCCAAGTCCACCCGGGACAGCACTACGAGCAGTACTTC	CASSQVHPGQHYEQYF
-	-	TRBJ2-7	TRBV15	TGTGCCACCAGCAGAACCGGACAGAATTACGAGCAGTACTTC	CATSRTGQNYEQYF
TRBD1	-	TRBJ2-7	TRBV19	TGTGCCAGTAGTAGCGTCGCGGACAGGGTCTACGAGCAGTACTTC	CASSSVADRVYEQYF
TRBD2	-	TRBJ2-1	TRBV11-2	TGTGCCAGCAGCTCCTCTCTAGCGGGAGCCTACAATGAGCAGTTCTTC	CASSSSLAGAYNEQFF
-	-	TRBJ1-1	TRBV12-3/TRBV12-4	TGTGCCAGCAGACTTCGGACTGAAGCTTTCTTT	CASRLRTEAFF
TRBD1	-	TRBJ1-1	TRBV19	TGTGCCAGTGCCCGGGACAGTGCGATTCCTAATGAAGCTTTCTTT	CASARDSAIPNEAFF
-	-	TRBJ1-4	TRBV6-1	TGTGCCAGCAGTGTGCAAACCGGAGGAACTAATGAAAAACTGTTTTTT	CASSVQTGGTNEKLFF
TRBD2	-	TRBJ2-1	TRBV7-6	TGTGCCAGCAGCTTGGGGACTAGCGAAAGCTCCTACAATGAGCAGTTCTTC	CASSLGTSESSYNEQFF